Sequencing of this T cell receptor beta chain was carried out in a study of PD-L1 blockade in urothelial cancer. Looking at the study overall: Blood analysis was done at 3 weeks (second dose) and 6 weeks after treatment began. Blood samples had a median of around 140,000 T cells, some 83,000 unique TCRs, and clonality around 0.08. Study-wide findings and caveats: Below-median pretreatment blood TCR clonality was associated with improved progression-free and overall survival.

Remarks on this clone: Antigen: not known.

The repertoire was sequenced with immunoSEQ multiplex PCR; TCRdb's copy has only in-frame clones and lacks some. The profile shows tens of thousands of clones, roughly 84% of them singletons. Documented time point: pretreatment peripheral blood. Each individual provided 1 to 8 samples (taken pretreatment and on-treatment). The TCR sequence derives from a woman in her 70s with urothelial cancer. Sequenced material: PBMCs, taken around atezolizumab (anti-PD-L1) treatment.

CDR3 protein: CASSLDTQGQAVSGNTIYF. The CDR3, as DNA: TGCGCCAGCAGCTTGGATACTCAGGGACAGGCCGTCTCTGGAAACACCATATATTTT. The chain employs TRBV5-1 and TRBJ1-3, with 8 bases that match TRBD1. The germline CDR1 and CDR2 sequences are SGHRS and YFSETQ. V was pared by 0 bases and J by 0 bases, with 11 bases of the junction left unmatched. The CDR3 has 19 amino acids.